The clone carrying this TCR beta chain was detected once. Its antigen remains unidentified. Germline V CDR1 and CDR2: MNHEY, SVGAGI. This CDR3 has 15 residues. Trimming removed 6 bases from V and 9 bases from J; junction bases left unmatched: 7. These data belong to a study of shared clonotypes between healthy human individuals. Background on the study: Three CD4 naive, three CD4 memory, two CD8 naive and one CD8 memory plate were used per donor. Notes on the study in general: On the whole, naive subsets had larger estimated richness than memory subsets had. The study drew on few donors, limiting represented genetic and exposure-history diversity.

Only in-frame clones appear in the TCRdb table, and some are missing; sequencing was by immunoSEQ multiplex PCR. Of some 2,100,000 clones listed, 95% are singletons. Sequenced input: naive CD4+ T cells sorted from blood. The subset here: CD45RA+ positively selected. The source of this sequence is a man in his late teens or twenties in good health. This sequence joins TRBV6-5 and TRBJ2-1; the match to TRBD2 covers 14 bases. The CDR3 sequence is CASSHGTSGRREQFF. DNA for the CDR3: TGTGCCAGCAGCCACGGGACTAGCGGGAGACGTGAGCAGTTCTTC.